This entry is about one T cell receptor (beta chain). What it recognizes is unknown. This sample was taken from a study of response to subunit inactivated influenza vaccine. Study-wide results and limits: Authors suggested few new T cells are recruited by each seasonal influenza vaccination.

MiXCR was run by TCRdb on the RT-PCR reads, yielding one entry per CDR3 protein. The sample lists under 550,000 distinct CDR3 sequences; less than 7.5% were seen once. The germline CDR1 and CDR2 sequences are MNHEY and SMNVEV (reference sequence). The germline V and J ends were trimmed by 3 bases and 5 bases, with 12 bases remaining between them. The CDR3 is 14 residues long. The source was PBMCs from blood, collected around 25 months after vaccination. The chain couples TRBV27 to TRBJ2-3; maybe TRBD1 (5 bases). The clonotype originates from a man aged 50 to 69 who received an inactivated influenza vaccine. CDR3 residues: CASSFQGARDTQYF. The CDR3 bases are TGTGCCAGCAGTTTTCAAGGGGCGCGAGATACGCAGTATTTT.